Sequencing of this T cell receptor beta chain was carried out in a study of blood T cell repertoires in COVID-19. Whole-study context: Samples of COVID-19 (acute and convalescent) were obtained from the United States, Italy and Spain.

Germline loops: CDR1 SGHRS, CDR2 YFSETQ. This CDR3 is built from 16 residues. Unmatched junction bases numbered 7, after V lost 4 bases and J lost 3 bases. Using immunoSEQ multiplex PCR, the repertoire was profiled, and TCRdb retains in-frame clones only, with some absent. Among about 200,000 clones, around 85% were seen once, and the ten largest hold around a sixth. This TCR derives from a man aged 35-49 years who had recovered from COVID-19. Material: PBMCs or T cells enriched from blood (not recorded which). The J gene is TRBJ1-6, the V gene TRBV5-1; the match to TRBD1 covers 7 bases. In nucleotides, the CDR3 is TGCGCCAGCAGCCTGGAGGGGGCGGACTATAATTCACCCCTCCACTTT. It yields the protein CASSLEGADYNSPLHF.